The 16 T cell receptor beta chains reported below all come from one sample, sequenced in a study of T cell responses to AZD1222 COVID-19 vaccine. TCRdb's copy holds only in-frame clones and misses some; the assay was immunoSEQ multiplex PCR. The table lists some 130,000 clones, about 89% of them singletons. The sequencing used peripheral blood, collected on day 0 of AZD1222 vaccination. The receptor set was obtained from an adult in good health.

The chain uses TRBV11-2 and TRBJ2-5, with TRBD2 matching over 7 bases. In germline, CDR1 is SGHAT, CDR2 FQNNGV. Losses at the gene ends were 0 bases for V and 3 bases for J; bases not matched to a gene: 7. The CDR3 has 16 amino acids. DNA of the CDR3: TGTGCCAGCAGCTTAGAATTGGGGAGCGGGGAAGAGACCCAGTACTTC. Its translation: CASSLELGSGEETQYF.

The chain is built from TRBV12-3 or TRBV12-4 and TRBJ1-6; D is undetermined. CDR3 length: 12 residues. Trimming stripped 7 bases from V and 9 bases from J, with 10 bases between. The CDR3 nucleotides are TGTGCCAGCAAATACTCTGGTTCACCCCTCCACTTT. This encodes CASKYSGSPLHF.

This clone has a single count. The chain couples TRBV19 to TRBJ2-1, with D uncertain. Germline values: CDR1 LNHDA, CDR2 SQIVND (reference sequence). CDR3 length: 15 amino acids. Trimming removed 6 bases at V and 4 bases at J, with 16 bases between. The CDR3 region has the DNA TGTGCCAGTAGCCGAGTCGTTAATCGGTACAATGAGCAGTTCTTC. It encodes CASSRVVNRYNEQFF.

The V and J genes are TRBV5-1 and TRBJ2-7; 10 nucleotides align to TRBD1. J lost 0 bases, V lost 1 base, and 16 bases had no gene match. CDR1 is SGHRS, CDR2 YFSETQ, per germline. This CDR3 contains 20 residues. CDR3 in DNA: TGCGCCAGCAGCTTGCGGGCGGGACAGGGGATTAGCGGTAGCTCCTACGAGCAGTACTTC. This sequence encodes CASSLRAGQGISGSSYEQYF.

This clone was observed once. The chain combines TRBV6-1 with TRBJ2-2; 8 bases are shared with TRBD2. Looked up from germline, CDR1 is MNHNS and CDR2 is SASEGT. J was trimmed by 1 base and V by 2 bases; bases with no gene match: 6. The CDR3 length is 17 residues. The CDR3 nucleotides are TGTGCCAGCAGTGAATGGGGCGGGGGGTTGAACACCGGGGAGCTGTTTTTT. This sequence encodes CASSEWGGGLNTGELFF.

The CDR3 sequence: CSVDGGSGNYGYTF. The CDR3 DNA is TGCAGCGTTGACGGAGGTAGTGGTAACTATGGCTACACCTTC. The chain couples TRBV29-1 to TRBJ1-2; D uncertain. The CDR3 is 14 residues long. Trimming shortened V by 3 bases and J by 1 base, and 12 bases separated the two germline ends. Germline-derived CDR1 and CDR2 are SQVTM and ANQGSEA.

This clone was detected once. The V and J genes are TRBV5-8 and TRBJ1-2; 7 nucleotides line up with TRBD1. CDR1 and CDR2 (germline): SGHTS, YDEGEE. CDR3 length: 15 amino acids. V dropped 1 base and J dropped 2; count of bases not matched to a gene: 5. The CDR3, as DNA: TGTGCCAGCAGCTTGAGACAGGGTGCGAACTATGGCTACACCTTC. Its protein product is CASSLRQGANYGYTF.

This chain connects TRBV3-1 (or the pseudogene TRBV3-2) to TRBJ2-7, with 13 bases that match TRBD2. Germline values: CDR1 LGHDT, CDR2 YNNKEL (reference sequence). The CDR3 extends over 14 amino acids. V lost 4 bases and J lost 12; bases outside the gene matches: 9. The CDR3 sequence: CASSLGLAGPPPYF. The CDR3, as DNA: TGTGCCAGCAGCCTGGGACTAGCGGGGCCACCACCGTACTTC.

The V and J genes are TRBV7-8 and TRBJ2-7, with D maybe TRBD2 (5 bases). Germline CDR1 is SGHVS and CDR2 is FQNEAQ. V lost 5 bases and J 2 bases, leaving 13 bases between the germline ends. The CDR3 extends over 14 amino acids. The CDR3 loop reads CASSRGGLTYEQYF. The CDR3 DNA follows: TGTGCCAGCAGCCGAGGAGGTCTTACCTACGAGCAGTACTTC.

The chain combines TRBV9 with TRBJ2-3; no clear D gene. Germline CDR1 SGDLS, CDR2 YYNGEE. V lost 0 bases to trimming and J lost 3 bases, with 11 bases between them. The CDR3 is 15 amino acids. The CDR3 sequence is CASSVDNLGTDTQYF. CDR3 DNA: TGTGCCAGCAGCGTAGACAACTTAGGAACAGATACGCAGTATTTT.

V usage is TRBV3-1 (or the pseudogene TRBV3-2) and J usage is TRBJ2-1; TRBD2 matches at 7 bases. The CDR3 sequence is 14 residues long. CDR1 is LGHDT, CDR2 YNNKEL, per germline (reference sequence). Trimming at V came to 4 bases and at J to 7 bases, leaving 7 bases not matched to a gene. The DNA of the CDR3 is TGTGCCAGCAGCCGTCACGGGGGGATAAATGAGCAGTTCTTC. It encodes CASSRHGGINEQFF.

The chain combines TRBV2 with TRBJ2-7; D ambiguous. Trimming removed 6 bases from V and 5 bases from J, with 11 bases in between. Germline-derived CDR1 and CDR2 are SNHLY and FYNNEI. The CDR3 runs to 12 residues. The CDR3 protein is CASRVHKDEQYF. In DNA form, the CDR3 reads TGTGCCAGCAGGGTACATAAGGACGAGCAGTACTTC.

The J gene is TRBJ1-3, the V gene TRBV9, with D maybe TRBD1 (5 bases). Trimming pared 0 bases from V and 9 bases from J, leaving 7 bases between. This CDR3 region has 12 residues. Germline V gives CDR1 SGDLS, CDR2 YYNGEE. Here the CDR3 DNA reads TGTGCCAGCAGCGTAGACGGGGGCACCATATATTTT. This translates into CASSVDGGTIYF.

The V gene is TRBV5-4, the J gene TRBJ2-2, with TRBD1 matching 7 bases. The germline CDR1 and CDR2 sequences are SGHNT and YYREEE (reference sequence). Trimming took 4 bases from V and 1 from J; bases not matched to a gene: 7. There are 16 residues in the CDR3. CDR3 coding DNA: TGTGCCAGCAGCCCCCCGGGACAGATGAACACCGGGGAGCTGTTTTTT. Translating gives CASSPPGQMNTGELFF.

The rearrangement uses TRBV27 and TRBJ1-3; 7 nucleotides align to TRBD1. The germline V gene has CDR1 MNHEY and CDR2 SMNVEV (reference sequence). This CDR3 has 17 amino acids. V trimming: 5 bases; J trimming: 10 bases; junction bases outside the gene matches: 20. CDR3 sequence (DNA): TGTGCCAGCAGTCCCGTCCCTCCCAGACAGGGAGGGAGGACCATATATTTT. Amino acids: CASSPVPPRQGGRTIYF.

This clone was counted only a few times. The CDR3 bases are TGTGCCAGTAGTATAGGACAGAAAGAGACCCAGTACTTC. Its protein product is CASSIGQKETQYF. The chain links TRBV19 to TRBJ2-5; D possibly corresponds to TRBD1 (5 bases). This CDR3 is 13 amino acids long. Trimming pared 1 base from V and 3 bases from J, leaving 6 bases between. Germline-derived CDR1 and CDR2 are LNHDA and SQIVND (reference sequence).